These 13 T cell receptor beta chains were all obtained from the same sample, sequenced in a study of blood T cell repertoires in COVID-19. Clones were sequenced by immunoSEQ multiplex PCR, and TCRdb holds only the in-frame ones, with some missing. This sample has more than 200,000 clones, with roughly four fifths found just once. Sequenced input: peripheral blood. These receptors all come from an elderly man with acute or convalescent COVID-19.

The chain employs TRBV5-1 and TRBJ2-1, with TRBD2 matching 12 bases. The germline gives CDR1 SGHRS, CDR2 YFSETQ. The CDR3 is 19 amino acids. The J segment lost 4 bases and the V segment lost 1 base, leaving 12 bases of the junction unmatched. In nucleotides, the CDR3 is TGCGCCAGCAGCTTGACCGGGACTAGCGGGCATACGGCTTACAATGAGCAGTTCTTC. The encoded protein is CASSLTGTSGHTAYNEQFF.

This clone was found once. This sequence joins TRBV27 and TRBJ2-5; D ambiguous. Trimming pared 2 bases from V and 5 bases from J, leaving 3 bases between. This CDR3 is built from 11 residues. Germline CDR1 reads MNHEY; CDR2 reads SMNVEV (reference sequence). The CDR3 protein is CASSLRETQYF. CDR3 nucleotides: TGTGCCAGCAGTTTACGGGAGACCCAGTACTTC.

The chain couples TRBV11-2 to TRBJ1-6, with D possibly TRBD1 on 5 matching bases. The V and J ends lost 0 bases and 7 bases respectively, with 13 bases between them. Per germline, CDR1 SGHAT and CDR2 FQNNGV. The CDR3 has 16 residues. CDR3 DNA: TGTGCCAGCAGCTTAGACCCGGCAGGGCGGAATTCACCCCTCCACTTT. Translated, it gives CASSLDPAGRNSPLHF. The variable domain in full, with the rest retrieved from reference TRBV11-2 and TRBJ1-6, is EAGVAQSPRYKIIEKRQSVAFWCNPISGHATLYWYQQILGQGPKLLIQFQNNGVVDDSQLPKDRFSAERLKGVDSTLKIQPAKLEDSAVYLCASSLDPAGRNSPLHFGNGTRLTVT.

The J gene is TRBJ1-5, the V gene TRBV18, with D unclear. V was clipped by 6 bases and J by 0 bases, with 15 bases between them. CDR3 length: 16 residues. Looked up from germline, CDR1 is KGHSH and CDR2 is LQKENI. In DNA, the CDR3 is TGTGCCAGCTCTCTTTCAACACCAAATAGCAATCAGCCCCAGCATTTT. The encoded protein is CASSLSTPNSNQPQHF.

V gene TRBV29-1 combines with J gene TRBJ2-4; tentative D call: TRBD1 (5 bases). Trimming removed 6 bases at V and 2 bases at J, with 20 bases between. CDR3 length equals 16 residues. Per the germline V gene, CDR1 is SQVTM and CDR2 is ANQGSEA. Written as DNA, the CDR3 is TGCAGCGTAGCCCTGACAGCCCACCTAACCAAAAACATTCAGTACTTC. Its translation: CSVALTAHLTKNIQYF.

CDR3 protein: CASRALKPGNEQFF. CDR3 nucleotides: TGTGCCAGTAGAGCCCTCAAACCCGGGAATGAGCAGTTCTTC. The V call is TRBV19, the J call TRBJ2-1; D not resolved. V lost 6 bases, J lost 7 bases, and 16 bases lay in between. This CDR3 has 14 residues. CDR1 LNHDA and CDR2 SQIVND come from the germline V gene (reference sequence).

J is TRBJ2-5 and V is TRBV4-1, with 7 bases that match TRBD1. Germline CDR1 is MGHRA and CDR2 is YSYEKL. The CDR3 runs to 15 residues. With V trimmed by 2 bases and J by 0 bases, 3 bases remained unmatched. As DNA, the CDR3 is TGCGCCAGCAGCCAAACAGGGGAATACCAAGAGACCCAGTACTTC. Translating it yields CASSQTGEYQETQYF.

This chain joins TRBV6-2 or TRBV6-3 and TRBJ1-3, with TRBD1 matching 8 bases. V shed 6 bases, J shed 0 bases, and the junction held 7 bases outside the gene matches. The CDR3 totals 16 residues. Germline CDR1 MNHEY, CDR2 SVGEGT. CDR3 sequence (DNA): TGTGCCAGCAGCACTTACAGGGGGGCCTCTGGAAACACCATATATTTT. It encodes CASSTYRGASGNTIYF.

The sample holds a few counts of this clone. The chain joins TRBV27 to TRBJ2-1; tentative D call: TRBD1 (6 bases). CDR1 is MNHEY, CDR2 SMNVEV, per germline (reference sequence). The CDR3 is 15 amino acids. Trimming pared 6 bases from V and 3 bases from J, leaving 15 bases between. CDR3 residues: CASRKGGINYNEQFF. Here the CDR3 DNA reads TGTGCCAGCAGGAAAGGGGGAATTAACTACAATGAGCAGTTCTTC.

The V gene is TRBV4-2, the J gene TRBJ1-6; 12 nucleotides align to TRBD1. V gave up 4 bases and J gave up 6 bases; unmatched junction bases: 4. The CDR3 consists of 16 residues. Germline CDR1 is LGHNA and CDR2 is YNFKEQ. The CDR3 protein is CASSLGTGGPNSPLHF. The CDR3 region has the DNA TGTGCCAGCAGCCTAGGGACAGGGGGCCCTAATTCACCCCTCCACTTT.

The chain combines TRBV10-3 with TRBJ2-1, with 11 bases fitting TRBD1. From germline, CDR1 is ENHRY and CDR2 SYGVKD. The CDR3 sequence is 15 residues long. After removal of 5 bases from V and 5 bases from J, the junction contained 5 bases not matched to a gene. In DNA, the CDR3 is TGTGCCATCAGTACCGGACAGGGGGCGAACAATGAGCAGTTCTTC. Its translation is CAISTGQGANNEQFF.

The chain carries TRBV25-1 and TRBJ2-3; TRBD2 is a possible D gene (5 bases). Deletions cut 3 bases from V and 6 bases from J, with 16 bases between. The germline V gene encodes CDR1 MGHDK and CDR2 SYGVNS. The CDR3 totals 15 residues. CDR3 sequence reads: CASSDTRAYFDTQYF. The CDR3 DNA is TGTGCCAGCAGTGACACTAGGGCGTACTTCGATACGCAGTATTTT.

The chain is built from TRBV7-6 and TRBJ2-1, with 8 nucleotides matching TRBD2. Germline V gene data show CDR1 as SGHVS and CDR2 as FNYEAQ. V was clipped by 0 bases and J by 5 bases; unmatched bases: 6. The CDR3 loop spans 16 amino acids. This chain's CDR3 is CASSLAGTRADNEQFF. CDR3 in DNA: TGTGCCAGCAGCTTAGCCGGGACTAGAGCCGACAATGAGCAGTTCTTC.